Presented here are 10 T cell receptor beta chains from one specimen sequenced in a study of blood T cell repertoires in COVID-19. Clones were sequenced by immunoSEQ multiplex PCR, and TCRdb holds only the in-frame ones, with some missing. The data show some 140,000 clones, around three quarters seen once. Sequenced material: peripheral blood. These receptor sequences come from a man aged 80 or over with acute or convalescent COVID-19.

This clone was seen a single time. This chain uses TRBV5-1 with TRBJ1-1; possibly TRBD1 for D (5 bases). V was pared by 1 base and J by 4 bases, with 14 bases between. CDR1 is SGHRS and CDR2 is YFSETQ in the germline V gene. CDR3 length: 15 residues. This CDR3 is CASSLNGGFGTEAFF. CDR3 DNA: TGCGCCAGCAGCTTGAACGGGGGATTCGGCACTGAAGCTTTCTTT.

The rearrangement joins TRBV12-2 to TRBJ2-1; the table's D call TRBD1 went unverified against the DNA. TRBV12-2 is labeled a pseudogene. The CDR3 covers 14 residues. This CDR3 reads CASRLTYPHNEQFF. CDR3 in DNA: TGTGCAAGTCGCTTAACATACCCCCACAATGAGCAGTTCTTC.

This sequence joins TRBV7-6 and TRBJ2-3; D is possibly TRBD1 (5 bases). This CDR3 is built from 15 residues. The V end lost 1 base, the J end lost 1 base, and 9 bases lay between the germline ends. In germline, CDR1 is SGHVS, CDR2 FNYEAQ. DNA of the CDR3: TGTGCCAGCAGCTTAGGAGGCAGGGGCACAGATACGCAGTATTTT. Its translation: CASSLGGRGTDTQYF.

This clone occurred once. The chain combines TRBV14 with TRBJ1-2; D is perhaps TRBD1 (6 bases). The CDR3 sequence is 15 residues long. V was shortened by 4 bases and J by 4 bases, with 16 bases between the two germline ends. Germline CDR1 reads SGHDN; CDR2 reads FVKESK. This chain's CDR3 is CASSLNPTGIYGYTF. The CDR3 DNA is TGTGCCAGCAGCCTCAACCCTACAGGGATCTATGGCTACACCTTC. The complete variable domain, with remaining parts taken from reference TRBV14 and TRBJ1-2, reads EAGVTQFPSHSVIEKGQTVTLRCDPISGHDNLYWYRRVMGKEIKFLLHFVKESKQDESGMPNNRFLAERTGGTYSTLKVQPAELEDSGVYFCASSLNPTGIYGYTFGSGTRLTVV.

The table lists this clone with a count of one. The chain is built from TRBV7-8 and TRBJ2-3, with unresolved D. This CDR3 region has 11 residues. V lost 6 bases, J lost 3 bases, and 4 bases lay in between. From germline, CDR1 is SGHVS and CDR2 FQNEAQ. The CDR3 loop reads CASRSTDTQYF. DNA of the CDR3: TGTGCCAGCAGGTCGACAGATACGCAGTATTTT. Full variable domain (missing parts from reference TRBV7-8 and TRBJ2-3): GAGVSQSPRYKVAKRGQDVALRCDPISGHVSLFWYQQALGQGPEFLTYFQNEAQLDKSGLPSDRFFAERPEGSVSTLKIQRTQQEDSAVYLCASRSTDTQYFGPGTRLTVL.

The chain is built from TRBV5-1 and TRBJ2-5; 11 bases map to TRBD2. CDR3 length equals 16 residues. Germline V gene sequence: CDR1 SGHRS, CDR2 YFSETQ. J gave up 5 bases and V 0 bases, and 6 bases lay outside the gene matches. Here the CDR3 DNA reads TGCGCCAGCAGCTTGGATCTAGCGGGGGGTCAGGAGACCCAGTACTTC. Protein sequence: CASSLDLAGGQETQYF.

This clone was recorded many times. This sequence joins TRBV3-1 (or the pseudogene TRBV3-2) and TRBJ2-7, with 7 bases matching TRBD1. This CDR3 region has 16 residues. The V segment lost 1 base and the J segment 0 bases; nucleotides outside the gene matches: 6. From germline, CDR1 is LGHDT and CDR2 YNNKEL (reference sequence). The CDR3 sequence is CASSQVTRDSSYEQYF. The DNA for the CDR3 is TGTGCCAGCAGCCAAGTTACCCGGGACAGCTCCTACGAGCAGTACTTC.

The chain is built from TRBV6-1 and TRBJ1-1, with D maybe TRBD1 (6 bases). The ends were cut back, 5 bases at V and 5 bases at J, with 18 bases in the middle. The CDR3 length is 15 residues. Germline lookup yields CDR1 MNHNS and CDR2 SASEGT. CDR3 coding DNA: TGTGCCAGCAGTCCCACCCCCAGGGGCAATACTGAAGCTTTCTTT. Translated, it gives CASSPTPRGNTEAFF.

The chain joins TRBV7-2 to TRBJ1-6; 7 positions match TRBD1. The CDR3 length is 15 residues. J lost 9 bases, V lost 2 bases, and 7 bases had no gene match. Per the germline V gene, CDR1 is SGHTA and CDR2 is FQGNSA. In DNA, the CDR3 is TGTGCCAGCAGCTTAAGTGACAGGGATACTTCACCCCTCCACTTT. Protein: CASSLSDRDTSPLHF.

The chain links TRBV9 to TRBJ1-4, with TRBD1 matching 11 bases. Trimming cost V 4 bases and J 7 bases; bases outside gene matches: 9. The CDR3 runs to 16 residues. Germline loops: CDR1 SGDLS, CDR2 YYNGEE. CDR3 coding DNA: TGTGCCAGCAGCTCACGGACAGGGGGCGAGGGTGAAAAACTGTTTTTT. It codes for CASSSRTGGEGEKLFF.